This T cell receptor (beta chain) was obtained from a study of cytomegalovirus exposure and HLA in healthy donors. General study results and limits: TCR beta chains numbering under 200 were designated cytomegalovirus-associated.

Among the roughly 110 subjects of the validation cohort, separate from the approximately 660-subject first cohort, were the donors. As regards this clone: Its antigen is unknown.

The method was immunoSEQ multiplex PCR; TCRdb's version includes in-frame clones alone and lacks a portion of them. Of over 60,000 clones in the sample, around 95% were seen once. This TCR derives from a man aged 18 to 30 in good health and CMV-seronegative. The material sequenced was PBMCs.

The CDR3 loop is CASSVGGGTVNGYTF. Written as DNA, the CDR3 is TGTGCCAGCAGCGTCGGAGGGGGGACAGTTAATGGCTACACCTTC. The chain links TRBV9 to TRBJ1-2; TRBD1 aligns across 7 bases. CDR3 size: 15 residues. The V gene's germline CDR1 is SGDLS and CDR2 YYNGEE. With 2 bases clipped from V and 6 bases from J, the junction kept 10 bases outside the gene matches. Looking up the rest from reference TRBV9 and TRBJ1-2 gives the full variable domain: DSGVTQTPKHLITATGQRVTLRCSPRSGDLSVYWYQQSLDQGLQFLIQYYNGEERAKGNILERFSAQQFPDLHSELNLSSLELGDSALYFCASSVGGGTVNGYTFGSGTRLTVV.